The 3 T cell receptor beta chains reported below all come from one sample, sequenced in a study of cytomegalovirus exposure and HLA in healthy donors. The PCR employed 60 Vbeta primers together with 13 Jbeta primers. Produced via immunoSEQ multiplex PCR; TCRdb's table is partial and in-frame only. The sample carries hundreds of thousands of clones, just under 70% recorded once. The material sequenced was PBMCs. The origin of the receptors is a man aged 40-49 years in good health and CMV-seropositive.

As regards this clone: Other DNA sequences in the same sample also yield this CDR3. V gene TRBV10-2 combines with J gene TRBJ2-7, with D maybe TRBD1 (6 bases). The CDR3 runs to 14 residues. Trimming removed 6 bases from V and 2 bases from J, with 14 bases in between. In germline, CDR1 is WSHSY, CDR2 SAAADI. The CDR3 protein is CASRTTTGTYEQYF. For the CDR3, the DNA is TGCGCCAGCAGAACCACCACAGGGACCTACGAGCAGTACTTC.

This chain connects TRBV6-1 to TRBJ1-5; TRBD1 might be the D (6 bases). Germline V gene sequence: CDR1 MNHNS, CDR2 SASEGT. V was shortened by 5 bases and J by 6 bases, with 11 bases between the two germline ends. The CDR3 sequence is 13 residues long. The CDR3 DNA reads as TGTGCCAGCAGTCAGGGGTTAGGTCAGCCCCAGCATTTT. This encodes CASSQGLGQPQHF.

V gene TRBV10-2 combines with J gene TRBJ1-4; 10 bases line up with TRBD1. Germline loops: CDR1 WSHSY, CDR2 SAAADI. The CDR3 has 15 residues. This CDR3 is CASGDRGATNEKLFF. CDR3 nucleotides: TGCGCAAGCGGGGACAGGGGCGCAACTAATGAAAAACTGTTTTTT.